One TCR beta chain is described in this entry. Its antigen is undetermined. This sample is part of a study of blood T cells in healthy people across ages. Study context: Capture by template switching was about one barcoded beta molecule per two T cells.

The CDR3 covers 16 residues. Trimming removed 0 bases at V and 11 bases at J, with 19 bases between. Germline loops: CDR1 LNHNV, CDR2 YYDKDF (reference sequence). The study, taken as a whole, reports: Naive and antigen-experienced cells were not separated, limiting conclusive comparison.

A second 7 to 11 cycle PCR used barcoded and J-beta primers. The template-switch adaptor, which had 12 random nucleotides, put a tag on each cDNA molecule. TCRdb redid the calling of the 5' RACE reads with MiXCR, one entry per CDR3 protein. The profile covers under 2,000,000 distinct CDR3 sequences, with roughly 52% appearing a single time and less than 2.5% taken by the ten largest. The specimen was blood. This chain joins TRBV15 and TRBJ1-4, with TRBD1 as a possible D gene (6 bases). The sequence came from a woman between 40 and 55 years old in good health. The CDR3 DNA is TGTGCCACCAGCAGAGATCCCTGGAAACTACAGGGTAAACTGTTTTTT. Its translation: CATSRDPWKLQGKLFF.